The next 30 T cell receptor beta chains were all read from a single sample in a study of OX40 agonist ivuxolimab in advanced cancers. Libraries were made using the immunoSEQ multiplex PCR assay. TCRdb's version of the immuneACCESS table is confined to in-frame rearrangements and falls short of the full clone set. An unresolved V gene accounts for under half of the shortfall where checked; the remainder is of unknown origin. This sample comprises some 100,000 clones, around 86% of them detected only once. Roughly 2.1% of the sample is in the top ten clones. The sequences come from CD4+ or CD8+ T cells sorted from blood, collected in a trial of the OX40 agonist ivuxolimab. These receptors originate from an adult with an advanced solid tumor such as melanoma, head and neck, liver or kidney cancer.

The chain combines TRBV5-1 with TRBJ2-7; tentatively, D is TRBD2 (6 bases). Germline V gene data show CDR1 as SGHRS and CDR2 as YFSETQ. The CDR3 has 14 amino acids. Trimming removed 4 bases from V and 5 bases from J, with 16 bases in between. CDR3 sequence reads: CASSQGGRRDEQYF. The CDR3 DNA follows: TGCGCCAGCAGCCAGGGAGGTAGAAGGGACGAGCAGTACTTC. The complete variable domain, with remaining parts taken from reference TRBV5-1 and TRBJ2-7, reads KAGVTQTPRYLIKTRGQQVTLSCSPISGHRSVSWYQQTPGQGLQFLFEYFSETQRNKGNFPGRFSGRQFSNSRSEMNVSTLELGDSALYLCASSQGGRRDEQYFGPGTRLTVT.

The chain couples TRBV28 to TRBJ2-7; 8 bases agree with TRBD2. The V gene end was trimmed by 5 bases and the J gene end by 2 bases; junction bases not matched to a gene: 5. The length of the CDR3 is 14 residues. Per germline, CDR1 MDHEN and CDR2 SYDVKM. CDR3 in DNA: TGTGCCAGCAGTCCCGGGACTAGAACCTACGAGCAGTACTTC. Translation gives CASSPGTRTYEQYF.

The gene calls are TRBV18 and TRBJ1-1, with 10 bases fitting TRBD1. The CDR3 covers 20 residues. In germline, CDR1 is KGHSH, CDR2 LQKENI. V dropped 4 bases and J dropped 3; count of bases not matched to a gene: 20. The CDR3 loop reads CASSLAVIWDRGPRDTEAFF. The CDR3 DNA follows: TGTGCCAGCTCACTAGCCGTAATTTGGGACAGGGGTCCGCGGGACACTGAAGCTTTCTTT.

V and J are TRBV2 and TRBJ1-6; D is unclear. The CDR3 covers 14 residues. Germline lookup yields CDR1 SNHLY and CDR2 FYNNEI. V lost 4 bases and J 5 bases, leaving 9 bases between the germline ends. In DNA, the CDR3 is TGTGCCAGCAGTGTCAGACAAGATAATTCACCCCTCCACTTT. It yields the protein CASSVRQDNSPLHF.

The chain carries TRBV7-2 and TRBJ2-2; D is unresolved. The V and J ends lost 5 bases and 0 bases respectively, with 10 bases between them. This CDR3 contains 15 residues. The germline gives CDR1 SGHTA, CDR2 FQGNSA. The CDR3 is CASSRSGTNTGELFF. The CDR3 nucleotides read TGTGCCAGCAGCCGTTCGGGTACGAACACCGGGGAGCTGTTTTTT. The whole variable domain, remainder taken from reference TRBV7-2 and TRBJ2-2, is GAGVSQSPSNKVTEKGKDVELRCDPISGHTALYWYRQSLGQGLEFLIYFQGNSAPDKSGLPSDRFSAERTGGSVSTLTIQRTQQEDSAVYLCASSRSGTNTGELFFGEGSRLTVL.

The chain is built from TRBV6-5 and TRBJ1-4, with D perhaps matching TRBD1 (6 bases). The CDR3 is 14 amino acids. Germline CDR1 and CDR2: MNHEY and SVGAGI. Trimming removed 4 bases at V and 4 bases at J, with 10 bases between. CDR3: CASSLQGNNEKLFF. As DNA, the CDR3 is TGTGCCAGCAGTTTACAGGGTAATAATGAAAAACTGTTTTTT.

The chain combines TRBV30 with TRBJ1-5, with 12 positions matching TRBD1. CDR1 and CDR2 (germline): GTSNPN, SVGIG (reference sequence). V was pared by 2 bases and J by 7 bases, with 6 bases of the junction left unmatched. The CDR3 is 15 residues long. The CDR3 region has the DNA TGTGCCTGGAGTCTGGGACAGGGGGCTTTACAGCCCCAGCATTTT. Translating it yields CAWSLGQGALQPQHF.

This chain links TRBV9 with TRBJ2-1; possibly TRBD1 or TRBD2 for D (5 bases each). Germline CDR1 SGDLS, CDR2 YYNGEE. Trimming pared 0 bases from V and 12 bases from J, leaving 19 bases between. The CDR3 spans 15 residues. As DNA, the CDR3 is TGTGCCAGCAGCGTAGGGTCGGGATGGGGGAGCGGGCAGTTCTTC. This codes for CASSVGSGWGSGQFF.

This chain uses TRBV29-1 with TRBJ2-1; D not resolved. Trimming cost V 2 bases and J 6 bases, with 8 bases left between them. The germline CDR1 and CDR2 sequences are SQVTM and ANQGSEA. The CDR3 has 12 amino acids. CDR3 region: CSVEWASNEQFF. DNA for the CDR3: TGCAGCGTTGAATGGGCTAGCAATGAGCAGTTCTTC.

The chain carries TRBV11-2 and TRBJ2-2; 7 positions agree with TRBD1. The CDR3 is made up of 15 amino acids. The ends lost 5 bases at V and 5 bases at J; junction bases unmatched: 8. The germline V gene encodes CDR1 SGHAT and CDR2 FQNNGV. CDR3 in amino acids: CASSPQGVQTGELFF. In DNA form, the CDR3 reads TGTGCCAGCAGCCCCCAGGGGGTTCAAACCGGGGAGCTGTTTTTT.

This chain links TRBV18 with TRBJ2-1; 15 positions match TRBD2. Germline V gives CDR1 KGHSH, CDR2 LQKENI. The junction had 1 base not matched to a gene; V was cut back by 6 bases and J by 4 bases. CDR3 length: 15 residues. CDR3 nucleotides: TGTGCCAGCTCCGGACTAGCGGGAGGGTACAATGAGCAGTTCTTC. This sequence encodes CASSGLAGGYNEQFF.

The count of this clone is one. V is TRBV27 and J is TRBJ2-3; 7 positions agree with TRBD1. V lost 4 bases, J lost 2 bases, and 9 bases stayed unmatched. CDR1 is MNHEY, CDR2 SMNVEV, per germline (reference sequence). This CDR3 comprises 16 residues. The CDR3 loop is CASSSGTDSLTDTQYF. The DNA for the CDR3 is TGTGCCAGCAGTTCGGGGACAGACTCACTCACAGATACGCAGTATTTT.

The chain combines TRBV27 with TRBJ2-3; D not resolved. The V gene lost 6 bases and the J gene lost 0 bases, with 13 bases spanning the gap. Germline V gene sequence: CDR1 MNHEY, CDR2 SMNVEV (reference sequence). The CDR3 is 15 residues long. The CDR3 DNA sequence: TGTGCCAGCAGAGGGTGGGGTCCTAGCACAGATACGCAGTATTTT. Translation: CASRGWGPSTDTQYF.

The V and J genes are TRBV7-9 and TRBJ1-2; tentatively, D is TRBD1 (5 bases). V dropped 5 bases and J dropped 7 bases, with 11 bases sitting between them. The CDR3 length is 12 residues. CDR1 is SEHNR and CDR2 is FQNEAQ in the germline V gene (reference sequence). The CDR3 DNA is TGTGCCAGCAGCGTGAGCGGGGGTGGCTACACCTTC. It codes for CASSVSGGGYTF.

This clone was recorded once. This rearrangement joins TRBV5-1 to TRBJ2-6; no definite D call. Germline V lookup: CDR1 SGHRS, CDR2 YFSETQ. Trimming stripped 0 bases from V and 0 bases from J, with 7 bases between. The CDR3 length is 16 residues. This CDR3 reads CASSLGTDSGANVLTF. The CDR3, as DNA: TGCGCCAGCAGCTTGGGGACCGACTCTGGGGCCAACGTCCTGACTTTC. Drawing the rest from reference TRBV5-1 and TRBJ2-6, the complete variable domain is KAGVTQTPRYLIKTRGQQVTLSCSPISGHRSVSWYQQTPGQGLQFLFEYFSETQRNKGNFPGRFSGRQFSNSRSEMNVSTLELGDSALYLCASSLGTDSGANVLTFGAGSRLTVL.

This chain joins TRBV9 and TRBJ2-1; 9 nucleotides agree with TRBD1. Germline V CDR1 and CDR2: SGDLS, YYNGEE. Germline trimming cut 3 bases from V and 7 bases from J; bases unmatched to any gene: 8. There are 15 residues in the CDR3. CDR3 bases: TGTGCCAGCAGCGAATCACAGGGGGCGTGGAATGAGCAGTTCTTC. Its protein product is CASSESQGAWNEQFF.

The chain recombines TRBV29-1 with TRBJ2-1; a possible D gene is TRBD2 (5 bases). Trimming cost V 4 bases and J 7 bases, with 17 bases left between them. CDR1 and CDR2 (germline): SQVTM, ANQGSEA. This CDR3 is 14 amino acids long. This CDR3 reads CSVGQPDRGNEQFF. CDR3 nucleotide sequence: TGCAGCGTTGGCCAGCCGGATCGGGGAAATGAGCAGTTCTTC.

This sequence joins TRBV19 and TRBJ2-3; unclear D gene. Trimming removed 3 bases at V and 6 bases at J, with 25 bases between. The CDR3 covers 18 residues. CDR1 and CDR2 from the germline V gene are LNHDA and SQIVND (reference sequence). The DNA for the CDR3 is TGTGCCAGTAGTATTTCCCCGGCCTACCAGCCCGGCATGGATACGCAGTATTTT. It codes for CASSISPAYQPGMDTQYF.

Note on this clone: The junction does not match germline at one end; this may be a read error. The genes are TRBV4-1 and TRBJ1-3; D is possibly TRBD1 (5 bases). The germline V gene has CDR1 MGHRA and CDR2 YSYEKL. The CDR3 contains 16 residues. CDR3 bases: TGCGCCAGCAGCCAAGATGGGGCAAGCGGCGGAAGCACCATATATTTT. This codes for CASSQDGASGGSTIYF.

The genes are TRBV6-1 and TRBJ2-3, with 11 bases aligning to TRBD2. V was pared by 2 bases and J by 6 bases, with 10 bases of the junction left unmatched. The CDR3 covers 17 residues. CDR1 is MNHNS and CDR2 is SASEGT in the germline V gene. In nucleotides, the CDR3 is TGTGCCAGCAGTGAATCGATTTCTAGCGGGAGGAAGGATACGCAGTATTTT. It encodes CASSESISSGRKDTQYF.

The gene calls are TRBV19 and TRBJ1-4, with a weak D call TRBD1 (5 bases). The CDR3 runs 15 residues. The ends were cut back, 5 bases at V and 8 bases at J, with 18 bases in the middle. The germline gives CDR1 LNHDA, CDR2 SQIVND (reference sequence). This CDR3 reads CASSVPGDQSEKLFF. DNA for the CDR3: TGTGCCAGTAGTGTGCCCGGGGACCAGAGCGAAAAACTGTTTTTT.

V is TRBV6-1 and J is TRBJ2-5; 8 nucleotides agree with TRBD1. Per germline, CDR1 MNHNS and CDR2 SASEGT. The CDR3 sequence is 13 residues long. Trimming took 6 bases from V and 5 from J; bases not matched to a gene: 5. CDR3 sequence (DNA): TGTGCCAGCAGGCGACAGGGGCCGGAGACCCAGTACTTC. Translation: CASRRQGPETQYF.

The J gene is TRBJ2-1, the V gene TRBV4-1; 8 bases fit TRBD2. Germline CDR1 MGHRA, CDR2 YSYEKL. The V segment lost 1 base and the J segment 3 bases; nucleotides outside the gene matches: 8. The CDR3 consists of 17 residues. In DNA, the CDR3 is TGCGCCAGCAGCCAAGGGTTACTAGCGGCGCTCTACAATGAGCAGTTCTTC. It codes for CASSQGLLAALYNEQFF.

The chain is built from TRBV11-3 and TRBJ2-2; D is possibly TRBD1 (6 bases). Germline V gene lookup returns CDR1 SGHNT and CDR2 YENEEA. Trimming removed 1 base from V and 7 bases from J, with 10 bases in between. The CDR3 is 14 residues long. The CDR3 DNA reads TGTGCCAGCAGCTTAGCAACAGGGAACGGGGAGCTGTTTTTT. Translating it yields CASSLATGNGELFF.

The chain carries TRBV5-1 and TRBJ2-1; TRBD1 matches 7 bases. V gave up 4 bases and J gave up 0 bases; unmatched junction bases: 4. Germline-derived CDR1 and CDR2 are SGHRS and YFSETQ. The CDR3 contains 15 residues. CDR3 amino acids: CASSTQGSSYNEQFF. CDR3 DNA sequence: TGCGCCAGCAGCACACAGGGGAGCTCCTACAATGAGCAGTTCTTC. The whole variable domain, filled in from reference TRBV5-1 and TRBJ2-1, reads KAGVTQTPRYLIKTRGQQVTLSCSPISGHRSVSWYQQTPGQGLQFLFEYFSETQRNKGNFPGRFSGRQFSNSRSEMNVSTLELGDSALYLCASSTQGSSYNEQFFGPGTRLTVL.

The chain recombines TRBV5-1 with TRBJ2-1; D remains ambiguous. Germline V gene data show CDR1 as SGHRS and CDR2 as YFSETQ. This CDR3 is built from 15 residues. V was shortened by 3 bases and J by 6 bases, with 16 bases between the two germline ends. This CDR3 is CASSSDGFELNEQFF. The CDR3 DNA follows: TGCGCCAGCAGCTCGGACGGATTTGAACTCAATGAGCAGTTCTTC.

Comments on this clone: At one end, the junction sequence differs from germline, possibly due to a read error. This chain joins TRBV30 and TRBJ1-3; D may be TRBD1 (6 bases). The CDR3 consists of 15 residues. Per germline, CDR1 GTSNPN and CDR2 SVGIG (reference sequence). CDR3 protein: CAWRRDNNPGNTIYF. CDR3 DNA sequence: TGTGCTTGGAGACGGGACAACAACCCTGGAAACACCATATATTTT. Together with reference TRBV30 and TRBJ1-3, the CDR3 gives the full variable domain: SQTIHQWPATLVQPVGSPLSLECTVEGTSNPNLYWYRQAAGRGLQLLFYSVGIGQISSEVPQNLSASRPQDRQFILSSKKLLLSDSGFYLCAWRRDNNPGNTIYFGEGSWLTVV.

This clone has more than one count but fewer than ten. The rearrangement links TRBV2 to TRBJ2-1; 8 bases are a match to TRBD2. The CDR3 has 14 amino acids. Unmatched junction bases numbered 4, after V lost 6 bases and J lost 3 bases. Per the germline V gene, CDR1 is SNHLY and CDR2 is FYNNEI. The CDR3 nucleotides read TGTGCCAGCAGGGAGACTAGCGTCTACAATGAGCAGTTCTTC. The encoded protein is CASRETSVYNEQFF.

This chain joins TRBV7-9 and TRBJ2-7; 11 bases are shared with TRBD1. The V gene's germline CDR1 is SEHNR and CDR2 FQNEAQ (reference sequence). After removal of 1 base from V and 5 bases from J, the junction contained 7 bases not matched to a gene. CDR3 length equals 16 residues. The CDR3 nucleotides read TGTGCCAGCAGCTTAGGAGGACAGGGGGCTAAAAACGAGCAGTACTTC. As protein: CASSLGGQGAKNEQYF.

This clone was recorded once. This chain links TRBV10-2 with TRBJ1-2; 8 bases match TRBD1. The V gene's germline CDR1 is WSHSY and CDR2 SAAADI. The CDR3 spans 14 residues. Trimming took 5 bases from V and 3 from J; bases not matched to a gene: 5. This CDR3 reads CASSRTGGDYGYTF. The DNA of the CDR3 is TGCGCCAGCAGTAGAACAGGGGGGGACTATGGCTACACCTTC.